Listed below are T cell receptor beta chains from one sample, sequenced in a study of T cells in tuberculosis. Profiled with immunoSEQ multiplex PCR; TCRdb holds only in-frame clones, not every one. In the table there are tens of thousands of clones, roughly 84% of which are singletons. The source material was PBMCs, sampled at tuberculosis diagnosis. The receptors were sampled from an adult with tuberculosis. Both conserved end residues are part of each CDR3. The D gene is left open where the match is weak. Size values are once, few and many counts, or a class for expanded clones, and some rows have none.

j_call: TRBJ2-1
v_call: TRBV5-6
clone_size: .
d_call: .
cdr3_nt: TGTGCCAGCAGCTTGTCCGGGGACTTCTACAATGAGCAGTTCTTC
cdr3_aa: CASSLSGDFYNEQFF

j_call: TRBJ2-7
v_call: TRBV28
clone_size: .
d_call: TRBD1
cdr3_nt: TGTGCCAGCAGTTCGGACAGGGGTAGGCCCGCCTCACCTACCTACGAGCAGTACTTC
cdr3_aa: CASSSDRGRPASPTYEQYF

j_call: TRBJ2-3
v_call: TRBV10-3
clone_size: .
d_call: TRBD1
cdr3_nt: TGTGCCTCGACAGGGTCCGCAGATACGCAGTATTTT
cdr3_aa: CASTGSADTQYF

j_call: TRBJ1-2
v_call: TRBV6-5
clone_size: .
d_call: .
cdr3_nt: TGTGCCAGCCTTGGTTTACTTAACTATGGCTACACCTTC
cdr3_aa: CASLGLLNYGYTF

j_call: TRBJ2-7
v_call: TRBV4-1
clone_size: .
d_call: .
cdr3_nt: TGCGCCAGCAGCCAAGTGAGTGGCGAGGGGAGGAGGGGCTACGAGCAGTACTTC
cdr3_aa: CASSQVSGEGRRGYEQYF

j_call: TRBJ1-2
v_call: TRBV10-1
clone_size: .
d_call: TRBD1
cdr3_nt: TGCGCCAGCATTTCCGGGACAGGGGCGGACGACTATGGCTACACCTTC
cdr3_aa: CASISGTGADDYGYTF

j_call: TRBJ2-2
v_call: TRBV11-3
clone_size: .
d_call: .
cdr3_nt: TGTGCCAGCAGCTTTGGGATACAGGACACCGGGGAGCTGTTTTTT
cdr3_aa: CASSFGIQDTGELFF

j_call: TRBJ2-7
v_call: TRBV6-5
clone_size: .
d_call: TRBD1
cdr3_nt: TGTGCCAGCAGACAGGGGGCTCTTTACGAGCAGTACTTC
cdr3_aa: CASRQGALYEQYF

j_call: TRBJ2-1
v_call: TRBV2
clone_size: .
d_call: .
cdr3_nt: TGTGCCAGCAGGATCTCTCCAGGGGGAGGTGAGCAGTTCTTC
cdr3_aa: CASRISPGGGEQFF

j_call: TRBJ1-4
v_call: TRBV2
clone_size: .
d_call: .
cdr3_nt: TGTGCCAGCAGAATCGGGGGAGGTACTAATGAAAAACTGTTTTTT
cdr3_aa: CASRIGGGTNEKLFF

j_call: TRBJ1-2
v_call: TRBV7-2
clone_size: .
d_call: .
cdr3_nt: TGTGCCAGCAGCTTAAAGGCCACCCGGGACTATGGCTACACCTTC
cdr3_aa: CASSLKATRDYGYTF

j_call: TRBJ1-1
v_call: TRBV19
clone_size: few
d_call: TRBD1
cdr3_nt: TGTGCCAGTAGTACCCGACAGGGGGGAATGAACACTGAAGCTTTCTTT
cdr3_aa: CASSTRQGGMNTEAFF

j_call: TRBJ2-1
v_call: TRBV6-5
clone_size: .
d_call: TRBD2
cdr3_nt: TGTGCCAGCAGTTACAGACTAGCGGTATACAATGAGCAGTTCTTC
cdr3_aa: CASSYRLAVYNEQFF

j_call: TRBJ2-1
v_call: TRBV28
clone_size: .
d_call: TRBD2
cdr3_nt: TGTGCCAGCAGTCGAGCGGGAGGGTCCTACAATGAGCAGTTCTTC
cdr3_aa: CASSRAGGSYNEQFF

j_call: TRBJ2-3
v_call: TRBV27
clone_size: few
d_call: TRBD2
cdr3_nt: TGTGCCAGCAGTTTGGAGCGGGAGAGCACAGATACGCAGTATTTT
cdr3_aa: CASSLERESTDTQYF

j_call: TRBJ1-1
v_call: TRBV28
clone_size: .
d_call: TRBD1
cdr3_nt: TGTGCCAGCCGGGCAGGGGGGACTGAAGCTTTCTTT
cdr3_aa: CASRAGGTEAFF

j_call: TRBJ1-1
v_call: TRBV28
clone_size: .
d_call: .
cdr3_nt: TGTGCCAGCAGCCCTACAGGCAACACTGAAGCTTTCTTT
cdr3_aa: CASSPTGNTEAFF

j_call: TRBJ1-1
v_call: TRBV30
clone_size: .
d_call: .
cdr3_nt: TGTGCCTGGACCGGGGTGAACACTGAAGCTTTCTTT
cdr3_aa: CAWTGVNTEAFF

j_call: TRBJ2-4
v_call: TRBV9
clone_size: .
d_call: .
cdr3_nt: TGTGCCAGCAGCGTAGCTACGTTAGACAGAGATAAAAACATTCAGTACTTC
cdr3_aa: CASSVATLDRDKNIQYF

j_call: TRBJ1-1
v_call: TRBV30
clone_size: .
d_call: .
cdr3_nt: TGTGCCTGGAGTGTTGGGCAGTCGAACACTGAAGCTTTCTTT
cdr3_aa: CAWSVGQSNTEAFF